A single sample is the source of the 13 T cell receptor beta chains below, sequenced in a study of blood T cell repertoires in COVID-19. Sequencing used immunoSEQ multiplex PCR; TCRdb keeps in-frame clones, though not all of them. The sample contains tens of thousands of clones, over 75% of which appear only once. The sequenced sample consisted of peripheral blood. All receptors come from a man aged 50 or older with active COVID-19.

The gene calls are TRBV30 and TRBJ2-1, with 10 bases fitting TRBD1. Trimming at V came to 5 bases and at J to 9 bases, leaving 13 bases not matched to a gene. Germline CDR1 reads GTSNPN; CDR2 reads SVGIG (reference sequence). CDR3 length: 15 residues. The CDR3 nucleotides read TGTGCCTGGGAGGAAGACAGGGGGCCCCGGGGTGAGCAGTTCTTC. Its protein is CAWEEDRGPRGEQFF.

The J gene is TRBJ1-4, the V gene TRBV9, with TRBD1 matching 7 bases. This CDR3 contains 15 residues. Trimming cost V 4 bases and J 8 bases; bases outside gene matches: 11. The germline gives CDR1 SGDLS, CDR2 YYNGEE. In DNA, the CDR3 is TGTGCCAGCAGCTATTCCGGGACAGTATCGGAAAAACTGTTTTTT. Translated, it gives CASSYSGTVSEKLFF.

The V and J genes are TRBV5-6 and TRBJ2-2; D may be TRBD2 (6 bases). This CDR3 has 13 amino acids. CDR1 and CDR2 from the germline V gene are SGHDT and YYEEEE. V lost 5 bases, J lost 12 bases, and 17 bases lay in between. CDR3 residues: CASSSPGLEKLFF. CDR3 bases: TGTGCCAGCAGTTCCCCGGGACTGGAGAAGCTGTTTTTT.

CDR3 nucleotide sequence: TGTGCCAGCAGCTTAGATCACGCGGGGGGACGCTACCGCTCGGGGCAGTACTTC. The encoded protein is CASSLDHAGGRYRSGQYF. The rearrangement joins TRBV11-2 to TRBJ2-7; 8 nucleotides agree with TRBD2. The length of the CDR3 is 18 residues. After removal of 0 bases from V and 9 bases from J, the junction contained 19 bases not matched to a gene. CDR1 SGHAT and CDR2 FQNNGV come from the germline V gene.

The chain has TRBV12-3 or TRBV12-4 and TRBJ1-2, with a tentative D call TRBD1 (6 bases). Trimming pared 2 bases from V and 4 bases from J, leaving 8 bases between. The CDR3 has 13 amino acids. In DNA, the CDR3 is TGTGCCAGCAGTTTAAGACAGGCCTATGGCTACACCTTC. Translation: CASSLRQAYGYTF.

This clone has a single count. The chain links TRBV2 to TRBJ2-2, with TRBD1 matching 7 bases. The germline CDR1 and CDR2 sequences are SNHLY and FYNNEI. J was trimmed by 7 bases and V by 6 bases; bases with no gene match: 8. This CDR3 is 14 amino acids long. The CDR3: CASRTGTDLGELFF. CDR3 nucleotides: TGTGCCAGCAGAACCGGGACAGACCTCGGGGAGCTGTTTTTT.

This clone was counted once. J is TRBJ1-2 and V is TRBV28; the D is unclear. Trimming took off 7 bases at V and 4 bases at J, with 10 bases between the two ends. The CDR3 has 12 amino acids. Germline CDR1 MDHEN, CDR2 SYDVKM. This CDR3 reads CASNRRSYGYTF. CDR3 coding DNA: TGTGCCAGCAACCGGAGATCCTATGGCTACACCTTC.

The chain recombines TRBV23-1 with TRBJ1-1; D is unresolved. TRBV23-1 is an ORF; its function is uncertain. V dropped 5 bases and J dropped 0 bases, with 7 bases sitting between them. The CDR3 covers 13 residues. The CDR3 loop reads CASSTEMNTEAFF. The CDR3 DNA sequence: TGCGCCAGCAGTACGGAGATGAACACTGAAGCTTTCTTT.

This chain uses TRBV19 with TRBJ1-1; D might be TRBD1 (5 bases). The CDR3 loop spans 15 amino acids. CDR1 LNHDA and CDR2 SQIVND come from the germline V gene (reference sequence). The ends were cut back, 5 bases at V and 1 base at J, with 14 bases in the middle. The CDR3 is CASSPWTQSNTEAFF. CDR3 sequence (DNA): TGTGCCAGTAGTCCCTGGACACAATCGAACACTGAAGCTTTCTTT.

The chain combines TRBV12-3 or TRBV12-4 with TRBJ2-1; D possibly corresponds to TRBD1 (6 bases). The CDR3 is 13 amino acids. V dropped 6 bases and J dropped 6 bases, with 12 bases sitting between them. The CDR3 reads CASRREGGNEQFF. The CDR3 DNA reads TGTGCCAGCAGGCGCGAAGGGGGCAATGAGCAGTTCTTC.

The rearrangement joins TRBV29-1 to TRBJ1-1; D is unclear. The CDR3 loop spans 11 amino acids. Germline V CDR1 and CDR2: SQVTM, ANQGSEA. Trimming removed 7 bases from V and 7 bases from J, with 13 bases in between. CDR3 region: CSADGEIEAFF. The CDR3 coding sequence is TGCAGCGCCGACGGGGAGATTGAAGCTTTCTTT. The full variable domain, with the rest looked up from reference TRBV29-1 and TRBJ1-1, is SAVISQKPSRDICQRGTSLTIQCQVDSQVTMMFWYRQQPGQSLTLIATANQGSEATYESGFVIDKFPISRPNLTFSTLTVSNMSPEDSSIYLCSADGEIEAFFGQGTRLTVV.

V usage is TRBV10-3 and J usage is TRBJ1-3; tentatively, D is TRBD1 (6 bases). V shed 10 bases and J shed 3 bases, with 16 bases lying between them. The CDR3 spans 14 residues. The V gene's germline CDR1 is ENHRY and CDR2 SYGVKD. This CDR3 is CASRVGGGGNTIYF. The CDR3 DNA is TGTGCCAGTCGAGTTGGGGGCGGTGGAAACACCATATATTTT.

The gene calls are TRBV7-9 and TRBJ2-3; 7 nucleotides line up with TRBD1. The CDR3 extends over 14 amino acids. CDR1 SEHNR and CDR2 FQNEAQ come from the germline V gene (reference sequence). Losses at the gene ends were 4 bases for V and 4 bases for J; bases not matched to a gene: 5. The CDR3 coding sequence is TGTGCCAGCAGCTGGGGGACAGCGGCAGATACGCAGTATTTT. Translating gives CASSWGTAADTQYF.